This T cell receptor beta chain was identified in a study of siplizumab effects on memory and regulatory T cells. The CDR3 spans 16 residues. The junction had 10 bases not matched to a gene; V was cut back by 5 bases and J by 3 bases. Germline values: CDR1 KGHSH, CDR2 LQKENI. Concerning this clone: What it binds is not known.

The assay was immunoSEQ multiplex PCR, and TCRdb's table has in-frame clones only and misses some. The table lists roughly 93,000 clones, roughly 94% of them singletons. Study results and caveats: Alloreactive sequences traceable to unstimulated CD4+ memory cells were significantly reduced by siplizumab. Contribution to the alloresponse seemed major for naive T cells, which also seemed more diverse than memory cells. Where siplizumab was present, mappable alloreactive CD4+ clones averaged roughly 66% Treg-derived, compared with 26.9% in controls. Unstimulated subsets contained matches for only a minor fraction of alloreactive clones.

V usage is TRBV18 and J usage is TRBJ2-1, with 7 positions matching TRBD1. The sample comprised non-Treg CD4+ T cells sorted from blood. The sequence derives from a human donor in good health. The DNA for the CDR3 is TGTGCCAGCTCAGCCAACCCGGGACAGAGCTACAATGAGCAGTTCTTC. Its translation is CASSANPGQSYNEQFF.